The 18 T cell receptor beta chains listed next were all sequenced from one sample in a study of T cells in Graves' hyperthyroidism and ophthalmopathy. It was RNA transcripts that yielded the amplified TCR beta CDR3 regions. When the TCR CDR3 underwent first-round RT-PCR, the HTBI primer set was used. Via MiXCR, TCRdb re-called the multiplex PCR reads, giving one row per CDR3 protein. The sample lists some 250,000 distinct CDR3 sequences, more than 14% seen once, with roughly 13% in the top ten. Source material: blood. The receptor set was obtained from a woman aged 35 to 49 with Graves' hyperthyroidism that later progressed to Graves' ophthalmopathy.

This clonotype was seen only a few times. The chain is built from TRBV19 and TRBJ1-5, with 12 positions matching TRBD1. The CDR3 is 15 residues long. The J segment lost 7 bases and the V segment lost 3 bases, leaving 4 bases of the junction unmatched. Germline CDR1 and CDR2: LNHDA and SQIVND (reference sequence). The chain's CDR3 is CASSMGQGAGQPQHF. CDR3 DNA sequence: TGTGCCAGTAGTATGGGACAGGGGGCCGGGCAGCCCCAGCATTTT.

This clonotype came up a few times. This chain joins TRBV7-9 and TRBJ2-7; no clear D gene. V shed 4 bases and J shed 0 bases, with 10 bases lying between them. The germline V gene encodes CDR1 SEHNR and CDR2 FQNEAQ (reference sequence). CDR3 length equals 14 residues. DNA for the CDR3: TGTGCCAGCAGCTCCCGTTTGGGCTCCTACGAGCAGTACTTC. Amino acid sequence: CASSSRLGSYEQYF.

This clonotype showed up many times. This chain uses TRBV14 with TRBJ2-1; D unresolved. This CDR3 comprises 13 residues. Germline V gives CDR1 SGHDN, CDR2 FVKESK. V was cut by 4 bases and J by 8 bases, with 12 bases left in between. The CDR3 is CASSLPPRDEQFF. The CDR3 DNA reads as TGTGCCAGCAGCCTCCCCCCCCGCGATGAGCAGTTCTTC.

This clonotype came up many times. This sequence joins TRBV30 and TRBJ2-7; TRBD2 agrees at 7 bases. The CDR3 loop spans 13 amino acids. Unmatched junction bases numbered 3, after V lost 0 bases and J lost 4 bases. Germline CDR1 reads GTSNPN; CDR2 reads SVGIG (reference sequence). The CDR3 DNA reads TGTGCCTGGAGTGTGGGCGGGAGATACGAGCAGTACTTC. Translating it yields CAWSVGGRYEQYF.

This clonotype was found many times. The chain carries TRBV2 and TRBJ1-4, with 8 bases fitting TRBD1. Germline CDR1 and CDR2: SNHLY and FYNNEI. CDR3 length: 14 amino acids. With 6 bases clipped from V and 5 bases from J, the junction kept 5 bases outside the gene matches. The CDR3 nucleotides read TGTGCCAGCAGCGTCGACAGGGGAAATGAAAAACTGTTTTTT. Translation: CASSVDRGNEKLFF. Using reference TRBV2 and TRBJ1-4 for the parts outside the CDR3, the full variable domain is EPEVTQTPSHQVTQMGQEVILRCVPISNHLYFYWYRQILGQKVEFLVSFYNNEISEKSEIFDDQFSVERPDGSNFTLKIRSTKLEDSAMYFCASSVDRGNEKLFFGSGTQLSVL.

This clonotype was recorded at least ten times. The V gene is TRBV12-3 or TRBV12-4, the J gene TRBJ1-3, with D maybe TRBD1 (5 bases). This CDR3 is built from 10 residues. V was cut by 3 bases and J by 16 bases, with 10 bases left in between. The CDR3 sequence is CASSLGRAYF. Written as DNA, the CDR3 is TGTGCCAGCAGTTTGGGCAGGGCGTATTTT.

This clonotype was detected ten times or more. The V gene is TRBV2, the J gene TRBJ2-1; TRBD2 matches at 10 bases. Germline V lookup: CDR1 SNHLY, CDR2 FYNNEI. Trimming took 8 bases from V and 6 from J; bases not matched to a gene: 4. This CDR3 contains 13 residues. Here the CDR3 reads CASLGLATNEQFF. The CDR3 DNA reads TGTGCCAGCTTGGGACTAGCGACCAATGAGCAGTTCTTC.

The chain combines TRBV19 with TRBJ1-4; the D gene is possibly TRBD1 (6 bases). The CDR3 length is 15 residues. The germline V and J ends were trimmed by 4 bases and 4 bases, with 13 bases remaining between them. CDR1 is LNHDA, CDR2 SQIVND, per germline (reference sequence). CDR3 sequence (DNA): TGTGCCAGTAGTACCTGGACAGCTGGTAATGAAAAACTGTTTTTT. Translated, it gives CASSTWTAGNEKLFF.

This clonotype was observed many times. V and J are TRBV27 and TRBJ2-5; unclear D gene. V was trimmed by 5 bases and J by 4 bases, leaving 17 bases between them. Germline lookup yields CDR1 MNHEY and CDR2 SMNVEV (reference sequence). The CDR3 sequence is 15 residues long. This chain's CDR3 is CASSEIGTIGETQYF. The CDR3 region has the DNA TGTGCCAGCAGTGAAATTGGAACAATAGGAGAGACCCAGTACTTC.

This sequence joins TRBV6-2 or TRBV6-3 and TRBJ1-6; D may be TRBD1 (5 bases). In germline, CDR1 is MNHEY, CDR2 SVGEGT. Trimming cost V 0 bases and J 2 bases, with 14 bases left between them. This CDR3 comprises 18 residues. CDR3: CASSYSRSGSTYNSPLHF. CDR3 coding DNA: TGTGCCAGCAGTTACTCGCGATCAGGGAGCACCTATAATTCACCCCTCCACTTT.

In this sample, this clonotype turned up many times. The chain is built from TRBV9 and TRBJ1-1, with a weak D call TRBD1 (5 bases). V lost 6 bases and J lost 0, with 12 bases in between. The CDR3 consists of 14 residues. The germline V gene encodes CDR1 SGDLS and CDR2 YYNGEE. The CDR3 spells CASNREGLNTEAFF. The CDR3 DNA reads as TGTGCCAGCAACAGAGAGGGGTTGAACACTGAAGCTTTCTTT.

For this clonotype: This CDR3 fails to terminate in the conserved phenylalanine or tryptophan, so it likely reflects a read error. CDR3: CASSRGPRMGNYGYTL. CDR3 bases: TGTGCCAGCTCTCGGGGCCCGAGGATGGGGAACTATGGCTACACCCTC. This chain joins TRBV12-3 or TRBV12-4 and TRBJ1-2; TRBD1 might be the D (5 bases). This CDR3 has 16 residues. V was shortened by 8 bases and J by 2 bases, with 21 bases between the two germline ends.

This clonotype was counted a few times. With a much larger clone just one base away, this may be a read error. The chain employs TRBV5-4 and TRBJ2-7, with D perhaps TRBD2 (6 bases). V lost 3 bases to trimming and J lost 0 bases, with 19 bases between them. The CDR3 consists of 17 residues. From germline, CDR1 is SGHNT and CDR2 YYREEE (reference sequence). The CDR3 DNA sequence: TGTGCCAGCAGCTGGACCTTTAGCCGGAGGGGCTCCTACGAGCAGTACTTC. It encodes CASSWTFSRRGSYEQYF.

The rearrangement uses TRBV4-1 and TRBJ1-5; no clear D gene. The V gene's germline CDR1 is MGHRA and CDR2 YSYEKL. The V end lost 1 base, the J end lost 7 bases, and 20 bases lay between the germline ends. The CDR3 runs 17 residues. The chain's CDR3 is CASSQAWPRLPSQPQHF. The CDR3 nucleotides are TGCGCCAGCAGCCAAGCTTGGCCCCGGCTGCCAAGCCAGCCCCAGCATTTT.

This clonotype appeared many times. The CDR3 loop is CASSVGTLFQETQYF. CDR3 DNA sequence: TGTGCCAGCAGCGTCGGGACACTCTTCCAAGAGACCCAGTACTTC. The chain employs TRBV9 and TRBJ2-5, with D possibly matching TRBD1 (6 bases). This CDR3 has 15 amino acids. Trimming removed 2 bases from V and 1 base from J, with 12 bases in between. Germline V gene sequence: CDR1 SGDLS, CDR2 YYNGEE.

This clonotype was seen at least ten times. The V call is TRBV7-6, the J call TRBJ2-3; 9 nucleotides match TRBD2. The V gene end was trimmed by 4 bases and the J gene end by 2 bases; junction bases not matched to a gene: 1. Germline values: CDR1 SGHVS, CDR2 FNYEAQ. This CDR3 contains 14 residues. The CDR3 sequence: CASSSSGATDTQYF. The CDR3 DNA sequence: TGTGCCAGCAGCTCTAGCGGGGCCACAGATACGCAGTATTTT. Full variable domain (missing parts from reference TRBV7-6 and TRBJ2-3): GAGVSQSPRYKVTKRGQDVALRCDPISGHVSLYWYRQALGQGPEFLTYFNYEAQQDKSGLPNDRFSAERPEGSISTLTIQRTEQRDSAMYRCASSSSGATDTQYFGPGTRLTVL.

This clonotype was counted many times. Here the CDR3 DNA reads TGTGCCAGCAGCTTATACCGGCGCGAGCAGTACTTC. Amino acids: CASSLYRREQYF. V gene TRBV7-2 combines with J gene TRBJ2-7; D ambiguous. CDR1 and CDR2 (germline): SGHTA, FQGNSA. This CDR3 is built from 12 residues. Trimming cost V 2 bases and J 6 bases, with 8 bases left between them.

This clonotype was recorded many times. This sequence may be a read error, since a much larger clone differs from it by one base. The chain has TRBV28 and TRBJ2-7; 11 bases line up with TRBD1. The CDR3 sequence is 17 residues long. The junction had 18 bases not matched to a gene; V was cut back by 6 bases and J by 8 bases. Looked up from germline, CDR1 is MDHEN and CDR2 is SYDVKM. In nucleotides, the CDR3 is TGTGCCAGCAGCGCCTTCCTAGAGGACAGGGGGCGATACAAGCAGTACTTC. The encoded protein is CASSAFLEDRGRYKQYF.